Presented here are 10 T cell receptor beta chains from one specimen sequenced in a study of monozygotic twins with cystic fibrosis. Generated by immunoSEQ multiplex PCR, the TCRdb table keeps only in-frame clones and is missing some. Of around 27,000 clones detected, about 96% appear once; the ten largest clones hold roughly 2.5%. Sequenced: blood. The source of these receptors is a girl aged 2-10 years with cystic fibrosis.

The CDR3 here is CASSQGLAGDEQYF. The DNA for the CDR3 is TGTGCCAGCAGCCAAGGACTAGCGGGAGACGAGCAGTACTTC. This chain links TRBV4-2 with TRBJ2-7, with 12 bases that match TRBD2. Trimming took 1 base from V and 5 from J; bases not matched to a gene: 0. The length of the CDR3 is 14 residues. Germline loops: CDR1 LGHNA, CDR2 YNFKEQ.

V gene TRBV7-9 combines with J gene TRBJ1-1; 7 bases fit TRBD1. Germline CDR1 is SEHNR and CDR2 is FQNEAQ (reference sequence). The length of the CDR3 is 13 residues. Unmatched junction bases numbered 4, after V lost 5 bases and J lost 4 bases. CDR3 residues: CASSLDRTTEAFF. DNA for the CDR3: TGTGCCAGCAGCCTGGACAGGACCACTGAAGCTTTCTTT.

This clone was detected only once. The gene calls are TRBV4-1 and TRBJ1-4, with D unclear. V was cut by 2 bases and J by 8 bases, with 12 bases left in between. CDR1 and CDR2 (germline): MGHRA, YSYEKL. The CDR3 contains 14 residues. CDR3 DNA: TGCGCCAGCAGCCAATCGCGGGGTGGAGAAAAACTGTTTTTT. Residues: CASSQSRGGEKLFF.

This chain joins TRBV5-4 and TRBJ2-3, with D uncertain. Germline V gene lookup returns CDR1 SGHNT and CDR2 YYREEE (reference sequence). V lost 1 base, J lost 0 bases, and 6 bases lay in between. This CDR3 comprises 14 residues. The CDR3 sequence: CASSLILSTDTQYF. DNA for the CDR3: TGTGCCAGCAGCTTGATCCTCAGCACAGATACGCAGTATTTT.

This rearrangement joins TRBV5-1 to TRBJ1-2; D may be TRBD1 (5 bases). Trimming removed 0 bases at V and 8 bases at J, with 11 bases between. The CDR3 is 13 residues long. Looked up from germline, CDR1 is SGHRS and CDR2 is YFSETQ. CDR3 nucleotides: TGCGCCAGCAGCTTGGGGGGGTTGACCGGCTACACCTTC. Protein product: CASSLGGLTGYTF.

The chain is built from TRBV4-1 and TRBJ2-7; 10 bases map to TRBD2. This CDR3 comprises 14 residues. The V segment lost 2 bases and the J segment 3 bases; nucleotides outside the gene matches: 1. The V gene's germline CDR1 is MGHRA and CDR2 YSYEKL. The CDR3 sequence: CASSQTSGDYEQYF. The CDR3 coding sequence is TGCGCCAGCAGCCAAACTAGCGGGGACTACGAGCAGTACTTC.

The chain combines TRBV19 with TRBJ2-1; 10 bases agree with TRBD2. CDR3 length: 15 residues. With V trimmed by 1 base and J by 9 bases, 6 bases remained unmatched. CDR1 is LNHDA and CDR2 is SQIVND in the germline V gene (reference sequence). The CDR3 DNA reads as TGTGCCAGTAGTATAGTCACTAGCGGGACCGGTGAGCAGTTCTTC. It translates to CASSIVTSGTGEQFF.

The rearrangement links TRBV11-2 to TRBJ2-7; D is perhaps TRBD2 (5 bases). The V and J ends lost 5 bases and 4 bases respectively, with 12 bases between them. The germline V gene encodes CDR1 SGHAT and CDR2 FQNNGV. The CDR3 is made up of 13 amino acids. In DNA form, the CDR3 reads TGTGCCAGCAGCCCGGAGGCCTTTTACGAGCAGTACTTC. It is translated as CASSPEAFYEQYF. Full variable domain (outside the CDR3, taken from reference TRBV11-2 and TRBJ2-7): EAGVAQSPRYKIIEKRQSVAFWCNPISGHATLYWYQQILGQGPKLLIQFQNNGVVDDSQLPKDRFSAERLKGVDSTLKIQPAKLEDSAVYLCASSPEAFYEQYFGPGTRLTVT.

V and J are TRBV2 and TRBJ1-5; possible D gene TRBD1, 6 bases. This CDR3 contains 12 residues. Between the trimmed V and J ends, which lost 8 bases and 7 bases, there was a span of 12 bases. Germline assignment: CDR1 SNHLY and CDR2 FYNNEI. DNA of the CDR3: TGTGCCAGCCGGGAGGGACAACAGCCCCAGCATTTT. It translates to CASREGQQPQHF.

A single count supports this clone. The rearrangement joins TRBV4-3 to TRBJ1-2, with D unclear. V was pared by 1 base and J by 1 base, with 10 bases between. The length of the CDR3 is 15 residues. Looked up from germline, CDR1 is LGHNA and CDR2 is YSLEER. CDR3 loop: CASSQGADLNYGYTF. The DNA of the CDR3 is TGCGCCAGCAGCCAAGGGGCTGACCTTAACTATGGCTACACCTTC.